This T cell receptor beta chain is from a study of identical twins. General study points: Out-of-frame alpha sequences shared between twins exhibited an excess of low generation probability.

One entry per CDR3 protein, called by TCRdb with MiXCR from the 5' RACE reads. The sample holds about 700,000 distinct CDR3 sequences, over 5% seen once. This CDR3 spans 14 amino acids. Germline-derived CDR1 and CDR2 are SGHRS and YFSETQ. V lost 4 bases to trimming and J lost 5 bases; unmatched junction nucleotides: 3. This clonotype was counted at least ten times. Its target is not known. This clonotype was sampled from a man aged 18 to 35 in good health. The chain links TRBV5-1 to TRBJ2-1, with 10 bases aligning to TRBD1. The sequenced material came from naive T cells sorted from blood. The CDR3 nucleotides read TGCGCCAGCAGCACCGGGACAGGGGACAATGAGCAGTTCTTC. It translates to CASSTGTGDNEQFF.